A selection of T cell receptor beta chains follows, all from one sample in a study of radiation and T cells in renal cell carcinoma. Repertoires were generated with immunoSEQ multiplex PCR, while TCRdb's copy carries only in-frame clones and drops some. The sample holds about 130,000 clones; 80% to 85% are singletons and the top ten take approximately 3%. Sequenced here: blood, sampled from a patient whose treatment included radiotherapy and nephrectomy. These receptors were taken from a woman aged 60 to 75 with renal cell carcinoma. CDR3s include the opening cysteine and the closing phenylalanine or tryptophan. Each record gives: D gene, clone size, J gene, V gene, CDR3 DNA, CDR3 protein. D genes are given only for firm matches. Clone size is stated in some rows and not others, as once, few, many or a class when expanded.

NA	NA	TRBJ1-6	TRBV18	TGTGCCAGCTCCAATAATTCACCCCTCCACTTT	CASSNNSPLHF
NA	NA	TRBJ1-1	TRBV5-8	TGTGCCAGCAGCCCACCACTTGTTCTTGGGGTTAACACTGAAGCTTTCTTT	CASSPPLVLGVNTEAFF
NA	NA	TRBJ1-1	TRBV21-1	TGTGCCAGCAGCAAACCGGAACGGGGGAATGAAGCTTTCTTT	CASSKPERGNEAFF
TRBD1	once	TRBJ2-7	TRBV28	TGTGCCAGCAGTCTACGGACAGGTACCTACGAGCAGTACTTC	CASSLRTGTYEQYF
TRBD2	NA	TRBJ2-5	TRBV28	TGTGCCAGCAGGCCCGAAGCGGGGGGAGTGGAGACCCAGTACTTC	CASRPEAGGVETQYF
NA	few	TRBJ1-2	TRBV2	TGTGCCAGCCGCGGGGACACAAACCACTATGGCTACACCTTC	CASRGDTNHYGYTF
NA	once	TRBJ1-6	TRBV12-1	TGTGCCAGCAGCTTTGATATAGGGGGCCTCTATAATTCACCCCTCCACTTT	CASSFDIGGLYNSPLHF
NA	NA	TRBJ2-1	TRBV7-9	TGTGCCAGCAGCCAGAGGACTCGCAACAATGAGCAGTTCTTC	CASSQRTRNNEQFF
TRBD1	NA	TRBJ2-7	TRBV28	TGTGCCGGGTCACAGGGGGCTGGATACGAGCAGTACTTC	CAGSQGAGYEQYF
TRBD1	NA	TRBJ1-1	TRBV19	TGTGCCAGTAGTACCGGCAGGACAGGGAGGACTGAAGCTTTCTTT	CASSTGRTGRTEAFF
TRBD1	NA	TRBJ2-5	TRBV5-1	TGCGCCAGCAGCTTGGGGACAGGGGAAGAGACCCAGTACTTC	CASSLGTGEETQYF
NA	NA	TRBJ1-1	TRBV9	TGTGCCAGCAGCGACGGGGCTAACCCAGGAGGCACTGAAGCTTTCTTT	CASSDGANPGGTEAFF
NA	once	TRBJ2-5	TRBV7-2	TGTGCCAGCAGCTTAGCCGTGAGGGAGACCCAGTACTTC	CASSLAVRETQYF
TRBD1	many	TRBJ1-5	TRBV19	TGTGCCAGTAGTATAGCGGGACAGGGTGGACAGCCCCAGCATTTT	CASSIAGQGGQPQHF